The clone carrying this T cell receptor (beta chain) was seen at least ten times. The antigen remains unidentified. Per the germline V gene, CDR1 is MGHDK and CDR2 is SYGVNS. The CDR3 consists of 15 residues. V was cut by 3 bases and J by 2 bases, with 8 bases left in between. This record comes from a study of HIV-infected children after antiretroviral therapy interruption. Study in general: Interruption-arm sampling covered weeks 0, 12, interruption end (24 or 48), and about 3 years post-study. General study points: By the end of treatment interruption, naive CD4+ clonality (Gini) increased. The CD45RA+ naive sort may contain some EMRA or stem memory cells.

Stated treatment: PENTA 11 planned treatment interruption arm or continuous ART arm. A 3' RACE protocol on RNA, with unique molecular identifiers, produced the TCR library. In TCRdb, the 3' RACE reads were re-called with MiXCR into one record per CDR3 protein. Of more than 85,000 distinct CDR3 sequences in the sample, 6% to 8.5% are singletons; the top ten hold roughly 1%. J is TRBJ2-6 and V is TRBV25-1, with D perhaps matching TRBD1 (6 bases). The input for sequencing was CD45RA+ CD4+ T cells from PBMCs, pooled from several time points, taken from a donor given antiretroviral therapy, either interrupted or continuous. Specified subset: naive CD4+ CD45RA+ CD45RO- T cells. The clonotype comes from a pool of human donors with HIV. The CDR3 loop reads CASSDQGTGANVLTF. In nucleotides, the CDR3 is TGTGCCAGCAGTGACCAGGGGACTGGGGCCAACGTCCTGACTTTC.